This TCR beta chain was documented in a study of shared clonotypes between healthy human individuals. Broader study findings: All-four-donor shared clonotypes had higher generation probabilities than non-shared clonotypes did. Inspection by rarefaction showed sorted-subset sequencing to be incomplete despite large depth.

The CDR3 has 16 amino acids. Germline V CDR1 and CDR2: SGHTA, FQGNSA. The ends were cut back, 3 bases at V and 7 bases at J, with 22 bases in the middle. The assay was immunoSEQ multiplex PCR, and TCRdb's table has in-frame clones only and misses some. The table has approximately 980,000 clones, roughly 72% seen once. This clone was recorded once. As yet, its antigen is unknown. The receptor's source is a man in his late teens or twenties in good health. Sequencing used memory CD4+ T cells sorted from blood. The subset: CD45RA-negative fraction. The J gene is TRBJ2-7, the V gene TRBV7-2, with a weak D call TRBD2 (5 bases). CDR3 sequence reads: CASSFHTYGSGGEQYF. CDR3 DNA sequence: TGTGCCAGCAGCTTCCATACCTACGGATCAGGAGGTGAGCAGTACTTC. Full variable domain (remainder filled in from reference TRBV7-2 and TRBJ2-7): GAGVSQSPSNKVTEKGKDVELRCDPISGHTALYWYRQSLGQGLEFLIYFQGNSAPDKSGLPSDRFSAERTGGSVSTLTIQRTQQEDSAVYLCASSFHTYGSGGEQYFGPGTRLTVT.